This TCR beta chain was captured by sequencing in a study of blood T cell repertoires in COVID-19. Study-level background: Donors in the United States, Italy and Spain gave samples during acute or convalescent COVID-19.

The assay was immunoSEQ multiplex PCR, and TCRdb's table has in-frame clones only and misses some. The table shows 230,000 or so clones, with around 89% occurring only once. The count of this clone is one. The participants were between roughly 18 and 100 years old and came from roughly 25 US areas. Participants' own reports of clinical history determined their cohort assignment. In Cohort 3, a recovered donor had either two negative PCRs, clearance, or symptom resolution. The CDR3 contains 14 residues. The junction had 6 bases not matched to a gene; V was cut back by 2 bases and J by 5 bases. Germline V gene lookup returns CDR1 SGHRS and CDR2 YFSETQ.

This receptor was identified in a woman aged 25-40 years who had recovered from COVID-19. The V call is TRBV5-1, the J call TRBJ2-5; 7 positions match TRBD2. Sequencing was done on a sample of PBMCs or T cells enriched from blood (not recorded which). This CDR3 is CASSFGLGLETQYF. The CDR3 DNA follows: TGCGCCAGCAGCTTCGGACTAGGATTGGAGACCCAGTACTTC. Combining the CDR3 with reference TRBV5-1 and TRBJ2-5 gives the whole variable domain KAGVTQTPRYLIKTRGQQVTLSCSPISGHRSVSWYQQTPGQGLQFLFEYFSETQRNKGNFPGRFSGRQFSNSRSEMNVSTLELGDSALYLCASSFGLGLETQYFGPGTRLLVL.